This T cell receptor beta chain was captured in a study of cytomegalovirus exposure and HLA in healthy donors. Turning to the study itself: As an earlier analysis found, around 200 million T cells yielded about 120 million unique TCR beta sequences. An early release of data contained 75 million to 90 million unique TCRs, which came from HLA-typed donors. The study's findings and limits: As was reported, the classifier diagnosed cytomegalovirus status with high specificity and sensitivity. Across donors, most TCRs were seen rarely, yet some public ones were widespread.

A remark on this clone: What it binds is not known.

The PCR made use of 60 Vbeta and 13 Jbeta primers. Data came from immunoSEQ multiplex PCR; TCRdb stores just in-frame clones and leaves some out. The table includes some 150,000 clones, 55% to 80% detected once. The TCR sequence derives from a human donor in good health. Sequenced input: PBMCs.

The CDR3 protein is CAISGGRGGYNEQFF. CDR3 in DNA: TGTGCCATCAGTGGCGGGAGAGGGGGCTACAATGAGCAGTTCTTC. The V call is TRBV10-3, the J call TRBJ2-1, with D possibly TRBD2 on 7 matching bases. The CDR3 totals 15 residues. The V gene lost 4 bases and the J gene lost 3 bases, with 13 bases spanning the gap. Germline CDR1 and CDR2: ENHRY and SYGVKD.